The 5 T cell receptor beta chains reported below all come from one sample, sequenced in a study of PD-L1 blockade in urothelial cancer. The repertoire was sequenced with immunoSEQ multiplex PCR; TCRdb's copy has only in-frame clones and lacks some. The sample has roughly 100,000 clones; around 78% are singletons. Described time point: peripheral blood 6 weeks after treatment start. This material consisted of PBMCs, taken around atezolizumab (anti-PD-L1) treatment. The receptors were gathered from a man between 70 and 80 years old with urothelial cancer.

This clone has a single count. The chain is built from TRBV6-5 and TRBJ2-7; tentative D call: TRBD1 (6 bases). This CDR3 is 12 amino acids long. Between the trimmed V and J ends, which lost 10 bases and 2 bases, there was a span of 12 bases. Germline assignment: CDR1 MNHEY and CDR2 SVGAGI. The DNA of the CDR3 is TGTGCCACCAGGGACAACACCTACGAGCAGTACTTC. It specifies CATRDNTYEQYF.

Written as DNA, the CDR3 is TGTGCCAGCAGTGGGGGGGCTGGGGCCAACGTCCTGACTTTC. Amino acid sequence: CASSGGAGANVLTF. This chain links TRBV6-1 with TRBJ2-6; the D gene is possibly TRBD2 (6 bases). Between the trimmed V and J ends, which lost 4 bases and 2 bases, there was a span of 6 bases. Per germline, CDR1 MNHNS and CDR2 SASEGT. This CDR3 is 14 amino acids long.

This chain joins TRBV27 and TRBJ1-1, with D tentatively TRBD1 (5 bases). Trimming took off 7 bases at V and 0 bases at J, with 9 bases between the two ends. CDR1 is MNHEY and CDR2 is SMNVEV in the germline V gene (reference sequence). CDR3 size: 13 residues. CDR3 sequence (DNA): TGTGCCAGCAAGGGGCACCTGAACACTGAAGCTTTCTTT. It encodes CASKGHLNTEAFF.

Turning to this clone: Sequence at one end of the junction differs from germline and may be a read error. The CDR3 coding sequence is TGTGCCAGTAATTCAGGGGTTAATTCACCCCTCCGCTTT. It codes for CASNSGVNSPLRF. The chain combines TRBV2 with TRBJ1-6, with D possibly being TRBD1 (6 bases). Per germline, CDR1 SNHLY and CDR2 FYNNEI. This CDR3 spans 13 amino acids.

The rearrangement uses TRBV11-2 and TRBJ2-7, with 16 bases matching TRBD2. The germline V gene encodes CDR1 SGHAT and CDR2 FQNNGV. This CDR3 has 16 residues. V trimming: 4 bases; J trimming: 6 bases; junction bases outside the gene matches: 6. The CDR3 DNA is TGTGCCAGCAGCTCGGGACTAGCGGGGGGGCGGGTCGAGCAGTACTTC. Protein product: CASSSGLAGGRVEQYF.